These 13 T cell receptor beta chains were all obtained from the same sample, sequenced in a study of T-cell memory formation after mild COVID-19. Via MiXCR, TCRdb re-called the 5' RACE reads, giving one row per CDR3 protein. The data show 550,000 to 700,000 distinct CDR3 sequences, approximately 15% seen once. Sequenced input: PBMCs or a T cell subset sorted from them (not recorded which). Receptors originate from an adult woman who had mild COVID-19 (a few samples of this study predate the infection). Cell type and time point are not known.

This clonotype was found a few times. The chain recombines TRBV5-1 with TRBJ1-1; 9 nucleotides match TRBD1. The junction had 10 bases not matched to a gene; V was cut back by 7 bases and J by 0 bases. CDR3 size: 16 residues. From germline, CDR1 is SGHRS and CDR2 YFSETQ. CDR3 amino acids: CASRSGTGLMNTEAFF. The CDR3 nucleotides read TGCGCCAGCCGATCCGGGACAGGGCTCATGAACACTGAAGCTTTCTTT.

This rearrangement joins TRBV10-2 to TRBJ2-2; maybe TRBD1 (6 bases). The CDR3 spans 14 residues. Trimming removed 6 bases from V and 4 bases from J, with 12 bases in between. Germline CDR1 and CDR2: WSHSY and SAAADI. CDR3 in amino acids: CASSTAGATGELFF. The CDR3 DNA sequence: TGCGCCAGCAGCACGGCAGGGGCCACCGGGGAGCTGTTTTTT.

This chain connects TRBV5-5 to TRBJ2-7; D perhaps matches TRBD2 (6 bases). The ends were cut back, 1 base at V and 5 bases at J, with 10 bases in the middle. The CDR3 is 13 residues long. Germline lookup yields CDR1 SGHKS and CDR2 YYEKEE (reference sequence). The DNA for the CDR3 is TGTGCCAGCAGCTTGCCGGGGGACCACGAGCAGTACTTC. Its protein product is CASSLPGDHEQYF.

There are many counts of this clonotype. The rearrangement links TRBV12-3 or TRBV12-4 to TRBJ2-3, with TRBD1 matching over 8 bases. The CDR3 has 15 residues. V was clipped by 6 bases and J by 3 bases; unmatched bases: 8. The CDR3 reads CASSLQGARTDTQYF. The CDR3 DNA sequence: TGTGCCAGCAGCCTTCAGGGGGCGCGAACAGATACGCAGTATTTT.

The chain is built from TRBV23-1 and TRBJ2-7; D ambiguous. TRBV23-1 carries the ORF label, with uncertain function. Trimming removed 7 bases at V and 2 bases at J, with 9 bases between. CDR3 length equals 12 residues. CDR3 bases: TGCGCCAGCATGCGGAGCCCCTACGAGCAGTACTTC. It is translated as CASMRSPYEQYF.

The chain recombines TRBV7-9 with TRBJ1-2; D not resolved. V lost 1 base to trimming and J lost 8 bases, with 17 bases between them. The CDR3 is 15 amino acids. CDR1 and CDR2 from the germline V gene are SEHNR and FQNEAQ (reference sequence). CDR3 DNA sequence: TGTGCCAGCAGCTTAGAGACGGTCCGCCCGGAAGGCTACACCTTC. Translation: CASSLETVRPEGYTF.

This clonotype was seen many times. The chain joins TRBV4-1 to TRBJ2-7, with 7 nucleotides matching TRBD1. V lost 4 bases to trimming and J lost 4 bases; unmatched junction nucleotides: 25. The CDR3 has 20 amino acids. Germline V gives CDR1 MGHRA, CDR2 YSYEKL. CDR3 protein: CASSLRRGRQGSSSEYEQYF. In DNA, the CDR3 is TGCGCCAGCAGCCTAAGAAGGGGAAGACAGGGATCCTCCTCAGAATACGAGCAGTACTTC.

The chain recombines TRBV15 with TRBJ2-7, with no clear D. Germline CDR1 and CDR2: LNHNV and YYDKDF (reference sequence). Between the trimmed V and J ends, which lost 0 bases and 6 bases, there was a span of 6 bases. The CDR3 is 12 residues long. The CDR3 spells CATSRDGAEQYF. In DNA, the CDR3 is TGTGCCACCAGCAGAGATGGAGCCGAGCAGTACTTC.

The rearrangement uses TRBV9 and TRBJ2-7; TRBD1 matches 9 bases. This CDR3 is 14 amino acids long. V was clipped by 4 bases and J by 6 bases; unmatched bases: 8. The germline gives CDR1 SGDLS, CDR2 YYNGEE. The CDR3 bases are TGTGCCAGCAGCCCCCGGGACAGGGAAGGCGAGCAGTACTTC. Protein product: CASSPRDREGEQYF. Supplemented by reference TRBV9 and TRBJ2-7, the full variable domain reads DSGVTQTPKHLITATGQRVTLRCSPRSGDLSVYWYQQSLDQGLQFLIQYYNGEERAKGNILERFSAQQFPDLHSELNLSSLELGDSALYFCASSPRDREGEQYFGPGTRLTVT.

The rearrangement uses TRBV9 and TRBJ2-7, with TRBD2 identical over 9 bases. This CDR3 contains 15 residues. V shed 4 bases, J shed 5 bases, and the junction held 10 bases outside the gene matches. Germline V gene data show CDR1 as SGDLS and CDR2 as YYNGEE. CDR3 in DNA: TGTGCCAGCAGCCCAAATACCGGGACTAGCCACGAGCAGTACTTC. Encoded protein: CASSPNTGTSHEQYF. The full variable domain, in which reference TRBV9 and TRBJ2-7 provide the parts outside the CDR3, is DSGVTQTPKHLITATGQRVTLRCSPRSGDLSVYWYQQSLDQGLQFLIQYYNGEERAKGNILERFSAQQFPDLHSELNLSSLELGDSALYFCASSPNTGTSHEQYFGPGTRLTVT.

The rearrangement joins TRBV6-1 to TRBJ2-5; TRBD1 matches 8 bases. Germline trimming cut 7 bases from V and 5 bases from J; bases unmatched to any gene: 6. The germline CDR1 and CDR2 sequences are MNHNS and SASEGT. CDR3 length equals 13 residues. CDR3 amino acids: CASTWTGLETQYF. CDR3 bases: TGTGCCAGCACCTGGACAGGGTTGGAGACCCAGTACTTC.

This clonotype was detected a few times. V usage is TRBV7-6 and J usage is TRBJ1-4; possibly TRBD1 for D (6 bases). The length of the CDR3 is 15 residues. V lost 2 bases, J lost 8 bases, and 15 bases lay in between. Per germline, CDR1 SGHVS and CDR2 FNYEAQ. CDR3 residues: CASSLPTGGGEKLFF. In DNA form, the CDR3 reads TGTGCCAGCAGCTTACCGACAGGAGGGGGGGAAAAACTGTTTTTT.

The chain combines TRBV20-1 with TRBJ2-3; 13 nucleotides agree with TRBD2. The CDR3 is 16 amino acids. CDR1 is DFQATT, CDR2 SNEGSKA, per germline (reference sequence). The chain's CDR3 is CSAPRLAGGSTDTQYF. In DNA, the CDR3 is TGCAGCGCTCCAAGACTAGCGGGGGGTAGCACAGATACGCAGTATTTT.